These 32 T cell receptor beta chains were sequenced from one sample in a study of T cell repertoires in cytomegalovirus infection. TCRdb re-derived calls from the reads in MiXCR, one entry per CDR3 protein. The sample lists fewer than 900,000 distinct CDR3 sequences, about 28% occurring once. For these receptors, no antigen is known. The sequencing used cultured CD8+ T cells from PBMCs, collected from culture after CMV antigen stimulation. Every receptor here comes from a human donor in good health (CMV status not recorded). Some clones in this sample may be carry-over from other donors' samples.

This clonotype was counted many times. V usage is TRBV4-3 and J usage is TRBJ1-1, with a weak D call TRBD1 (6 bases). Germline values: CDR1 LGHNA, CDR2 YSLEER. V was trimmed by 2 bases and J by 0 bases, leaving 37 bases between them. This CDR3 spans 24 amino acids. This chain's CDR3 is CASSQLDFHGPPGRQAFLNTEAFF. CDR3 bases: TGCGCCAGCAGCCAACTCGATTTTCACGGCCCTCCAGGTAGACAGGCGTTCCTGAACACTGAAGCTTTCTTT.

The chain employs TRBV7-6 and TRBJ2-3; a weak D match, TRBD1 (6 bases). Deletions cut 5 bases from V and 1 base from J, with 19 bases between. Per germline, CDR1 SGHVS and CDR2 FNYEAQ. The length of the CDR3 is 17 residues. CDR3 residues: CASSLLRGSAGTDTQYF. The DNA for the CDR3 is TGTGCCAGCAGCCTCCTCAGGGGTTCTGCTGGCACAGATACGCAGTATTTT. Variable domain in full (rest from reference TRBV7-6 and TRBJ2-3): GAGVSQSPRYKVTKRGQDVALRCDPISGHVSLYWYRQALGQGPEFLTYFNYEAQQDKSGLPNDRFSAERPEGSISTLTIQRTEQRDSAMYRCASSLLRGSAGTDTQYFGPGTRLTVL.

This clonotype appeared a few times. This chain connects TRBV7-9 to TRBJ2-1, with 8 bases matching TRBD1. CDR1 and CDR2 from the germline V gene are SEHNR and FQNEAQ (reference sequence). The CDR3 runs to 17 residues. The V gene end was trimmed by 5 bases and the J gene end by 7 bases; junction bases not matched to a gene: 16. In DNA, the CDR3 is TGTGCCAGCAGCCCTCTAGGGGGGCAGGGGGCTGGAAATGAGCAGTTCTTC. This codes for CASSPLGGQGAGNEQFF.

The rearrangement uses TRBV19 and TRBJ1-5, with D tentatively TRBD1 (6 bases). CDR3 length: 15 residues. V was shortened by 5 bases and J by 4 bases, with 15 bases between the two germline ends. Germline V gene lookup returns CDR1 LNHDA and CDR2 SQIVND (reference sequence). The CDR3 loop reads CASSLYGQPNQPQHF. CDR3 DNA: TGTGCCAGTAGTCTCTATGGACAGCCGAATCAGCCCCAGCATTTT.

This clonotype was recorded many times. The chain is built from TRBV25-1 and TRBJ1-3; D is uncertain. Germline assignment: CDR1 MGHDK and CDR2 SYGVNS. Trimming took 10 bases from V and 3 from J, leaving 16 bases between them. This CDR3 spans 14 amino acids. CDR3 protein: CAIADPARGNTIYF. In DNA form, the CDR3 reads TGTGCCATCGCCGACCCCGCGCGTGGAAACACCATATATTTT.

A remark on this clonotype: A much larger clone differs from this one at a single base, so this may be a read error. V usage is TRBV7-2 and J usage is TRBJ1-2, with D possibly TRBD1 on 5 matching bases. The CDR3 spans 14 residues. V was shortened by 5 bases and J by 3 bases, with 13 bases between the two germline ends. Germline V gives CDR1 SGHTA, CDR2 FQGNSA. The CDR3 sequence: CASSPLQGDYGYTF. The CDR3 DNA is TGTGCCAGCAGCCCCCTCCAAGGGGACTATGGCTACACCTTC.

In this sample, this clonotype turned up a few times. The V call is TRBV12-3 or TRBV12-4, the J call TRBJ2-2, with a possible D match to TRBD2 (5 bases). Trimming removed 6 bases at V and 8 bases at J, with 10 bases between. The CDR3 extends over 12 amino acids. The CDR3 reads CASSHLAGELFF. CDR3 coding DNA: TGTGCCAGCAGCCACCTAGCTGGGGAGCTGTTTTTT.

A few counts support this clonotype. CDR3 loop: CASSLVPVTDTQYF. CDR3 DNA: TGTGCCAGCAGCTTGGTTCCCGTAACCGATACGCAGTATTTT. V is TRBV5-4 and J is TRBJ2-3; unclear D gene. The CDR3 runs to 14 residues. Looked up from germline, CDR1 is SGHNT and CDR2 is YYREEE (reference sequence). Trimming left V 0 bases short and J 6 bases short, with 11 bases between.

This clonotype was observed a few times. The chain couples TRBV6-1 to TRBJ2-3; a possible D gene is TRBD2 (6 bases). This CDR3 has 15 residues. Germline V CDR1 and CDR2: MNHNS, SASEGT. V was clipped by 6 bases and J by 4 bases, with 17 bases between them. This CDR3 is CASRRRDSHPDTQYF. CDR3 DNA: TGTGCCAGCAGACGGAGGGACTCTCATCCAGATACGCAGTATTTT.

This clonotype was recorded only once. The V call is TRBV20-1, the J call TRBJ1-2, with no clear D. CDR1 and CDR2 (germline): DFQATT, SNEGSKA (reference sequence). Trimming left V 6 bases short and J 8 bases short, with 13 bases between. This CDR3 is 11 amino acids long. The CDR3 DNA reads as TGCAGTGCCCCCGCCCCGGGGGGCTACACCTTC. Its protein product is CSAPAPGGYTF.

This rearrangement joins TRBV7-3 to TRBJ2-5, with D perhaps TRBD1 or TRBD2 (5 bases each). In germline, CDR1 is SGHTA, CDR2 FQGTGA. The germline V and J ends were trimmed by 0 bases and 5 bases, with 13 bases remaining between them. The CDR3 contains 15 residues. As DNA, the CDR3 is TGTGCCAGCAGCTTAACTGGGACCCCCTCCGAGACCCAGTACTTC. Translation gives CASSLTGTPSETQYF. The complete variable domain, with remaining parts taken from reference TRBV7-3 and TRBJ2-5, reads GAGVSQTPSNKVTEKGKYVELRCDPISGHTALYWYRQSLGQGPEFLIYFQGTGAADDSGLPNDRFFAVRPEGSVSTLKIQRTERGDSAVYLCASSLTGTPSETQYFGPGTRLLVL.

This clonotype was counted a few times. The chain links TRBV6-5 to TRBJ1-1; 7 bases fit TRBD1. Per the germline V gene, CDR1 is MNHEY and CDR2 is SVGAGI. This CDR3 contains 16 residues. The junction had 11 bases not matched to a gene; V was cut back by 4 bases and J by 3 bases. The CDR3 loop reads CASSSYPRQGDTEAFF. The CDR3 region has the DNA TGTGCCAGCAGTTCCTACCCCAGACAGGGTGACACTGAAGCTTTCTTT.

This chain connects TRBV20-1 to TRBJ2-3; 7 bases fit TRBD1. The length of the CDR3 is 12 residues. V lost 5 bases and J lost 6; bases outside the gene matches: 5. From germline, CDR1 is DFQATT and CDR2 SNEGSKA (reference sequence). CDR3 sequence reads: CSAVDRADTQYF. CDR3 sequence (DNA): TGCAGTGCTGTAGACAGGGCGGATACGCAGTATTTT.

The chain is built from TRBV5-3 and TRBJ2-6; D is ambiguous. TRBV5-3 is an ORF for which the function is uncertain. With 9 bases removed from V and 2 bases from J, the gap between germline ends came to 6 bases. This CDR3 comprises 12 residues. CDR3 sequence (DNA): TGTGCCACCCCCGCTGGGGCCAACGTCCTGACTTTC. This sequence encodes CATPAGANVLTF.

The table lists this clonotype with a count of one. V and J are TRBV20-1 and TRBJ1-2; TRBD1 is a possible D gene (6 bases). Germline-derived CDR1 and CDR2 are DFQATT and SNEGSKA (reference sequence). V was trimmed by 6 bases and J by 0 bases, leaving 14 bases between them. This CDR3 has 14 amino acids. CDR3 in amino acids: CSAPNRVANYGYTF. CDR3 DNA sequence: TGCAGTGCCCCGAACAGGGTAGCTAACTATGGCTACACCTTC.

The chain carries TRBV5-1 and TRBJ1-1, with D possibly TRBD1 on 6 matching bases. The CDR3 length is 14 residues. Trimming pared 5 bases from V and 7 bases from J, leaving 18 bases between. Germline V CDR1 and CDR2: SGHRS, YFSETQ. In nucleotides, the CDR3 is TGCGCCAGCAGACCCACACAGGGCGGAGGTGAAGCTTTCTTT. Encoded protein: CASRPTQGGGEAFF.

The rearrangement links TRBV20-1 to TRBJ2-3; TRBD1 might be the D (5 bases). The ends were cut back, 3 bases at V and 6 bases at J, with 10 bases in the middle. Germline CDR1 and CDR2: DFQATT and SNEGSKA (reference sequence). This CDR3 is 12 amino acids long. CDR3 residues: CSASPPGDTQYF. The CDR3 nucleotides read TGCAGTGCTAGCCCCCCAGGGGATACGCAGTATTTT.

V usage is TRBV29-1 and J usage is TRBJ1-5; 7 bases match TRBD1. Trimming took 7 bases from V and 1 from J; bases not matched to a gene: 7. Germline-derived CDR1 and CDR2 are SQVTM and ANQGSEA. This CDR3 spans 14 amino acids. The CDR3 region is CSAGGTASNQPQHF. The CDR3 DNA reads TGCAGCGCTGGAGGGACAGCAAGCAATCAGCCCCAGCATTTT.

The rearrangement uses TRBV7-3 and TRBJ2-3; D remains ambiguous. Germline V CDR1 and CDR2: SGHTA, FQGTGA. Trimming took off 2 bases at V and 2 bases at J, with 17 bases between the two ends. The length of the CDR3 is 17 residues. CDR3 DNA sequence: TGTGCCAGCAGCTTAGGGCCTCCCGGTGGAAACACAGATACGCAGTATTTT. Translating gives CASSLGPPGGNTDTQYF.

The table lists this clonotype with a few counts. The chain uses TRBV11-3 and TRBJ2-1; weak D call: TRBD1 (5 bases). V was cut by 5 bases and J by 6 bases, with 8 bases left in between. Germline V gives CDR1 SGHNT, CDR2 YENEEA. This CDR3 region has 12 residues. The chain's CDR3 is CASSQDTNEQFF. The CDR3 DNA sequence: TGTGCCAGCAGCCAGGACACCAATGAGCAGTTCTTC. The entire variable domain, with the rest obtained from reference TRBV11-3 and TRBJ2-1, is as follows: EAGVVQSPRYKIIEKKQPVAFWCNPISGHNTLYWYLQNLGQGPELLIRYENEEAVDDSQLPKDRFSAERLKGVDSTLKIQPAELGDSAVYLCASSQDTNEQFFGPGTRLTVL.

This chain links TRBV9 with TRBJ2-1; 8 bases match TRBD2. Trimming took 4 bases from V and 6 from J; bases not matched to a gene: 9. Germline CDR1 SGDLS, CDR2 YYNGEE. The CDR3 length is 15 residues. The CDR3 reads CASSLGGASVNEQFF. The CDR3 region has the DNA TGTGCCAGCAGCCTCGGGGGGGCATCGGTCAATGAGCAGTTCTTC.

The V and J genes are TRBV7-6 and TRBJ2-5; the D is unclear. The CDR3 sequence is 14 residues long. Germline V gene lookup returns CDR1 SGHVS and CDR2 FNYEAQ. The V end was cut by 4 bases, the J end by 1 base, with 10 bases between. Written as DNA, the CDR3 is TGTGCCAGCAGCTCACCAGCCCTCCAAGAGACCCAGTACTTC. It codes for CASSSPALQETQYF.

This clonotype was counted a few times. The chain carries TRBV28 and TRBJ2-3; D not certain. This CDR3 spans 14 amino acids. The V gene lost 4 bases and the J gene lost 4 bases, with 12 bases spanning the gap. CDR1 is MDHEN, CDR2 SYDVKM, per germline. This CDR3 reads CASSSNWLADTQYF. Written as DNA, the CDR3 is TGTGCCAGCAGTTCAAACTGGCTAGCAGATACGCAGTATTTT.

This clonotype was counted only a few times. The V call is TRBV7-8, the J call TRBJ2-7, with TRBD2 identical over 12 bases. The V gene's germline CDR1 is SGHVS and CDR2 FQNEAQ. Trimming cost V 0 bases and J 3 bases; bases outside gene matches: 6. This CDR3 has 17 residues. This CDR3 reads CASSLAFRTSGDYEQYV. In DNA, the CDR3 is TGTGCCAGCAGCTTAGCGTTCCGGACTAGCGGGGACTACGAGCAGTACGTC.

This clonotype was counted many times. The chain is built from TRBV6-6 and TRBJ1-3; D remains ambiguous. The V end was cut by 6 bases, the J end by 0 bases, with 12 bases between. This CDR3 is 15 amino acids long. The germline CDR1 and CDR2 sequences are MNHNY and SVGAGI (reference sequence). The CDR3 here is CASSLRSDSGNTIYF. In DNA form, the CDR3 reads TGTGCCAGCAGCCTCCGGTCCGACTCTGGAAACACCATATATTTT.

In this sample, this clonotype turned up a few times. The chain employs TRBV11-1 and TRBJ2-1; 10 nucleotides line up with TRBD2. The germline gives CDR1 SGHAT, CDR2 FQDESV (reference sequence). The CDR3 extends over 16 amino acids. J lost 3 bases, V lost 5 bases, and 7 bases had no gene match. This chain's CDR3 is CASSALAGTFYNEQFF. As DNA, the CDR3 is TGTGCCAGCAGCGCACTAGCGGGGACATTCTACAATGAGCAGTTCTTC. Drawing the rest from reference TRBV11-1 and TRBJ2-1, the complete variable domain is EAEVAQSPRYKITEKSQAVAFWCDPISGHATLYWYRQILGQGPELLVQFQDESVVDDSQLPKDRFSAERLKGVDSTLKIQPAELGDSAMYLCASSALAGTFYNEQFFGPGTRLTVL.

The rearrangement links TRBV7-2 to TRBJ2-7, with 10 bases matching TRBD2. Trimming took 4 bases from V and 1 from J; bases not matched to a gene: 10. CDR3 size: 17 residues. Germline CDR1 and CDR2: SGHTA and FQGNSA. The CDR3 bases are TGTGCCAGCAGCTCCACCGGGACTAGCGCTTGGTCCTACGAGCAGTACTTC. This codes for CASSSTGTSAWSYEQYF. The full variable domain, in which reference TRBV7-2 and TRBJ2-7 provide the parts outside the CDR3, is GAGVSQSPSNKVTEKGKDVELRCDPISGHTALYWYRQSLGQGLEFLIYFQGNSAPDKSGLPSDRFSAERTGGSVSTLTIQRTQQEDSAVYLCASSSTGTSAWSYEQYFGPGTRLTVT.

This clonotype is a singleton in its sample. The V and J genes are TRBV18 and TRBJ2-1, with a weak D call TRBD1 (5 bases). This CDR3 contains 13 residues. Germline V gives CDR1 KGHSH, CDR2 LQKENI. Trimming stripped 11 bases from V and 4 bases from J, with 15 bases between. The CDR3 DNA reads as TGTGCCCACGGTACAGGAACTTACAATGAGCAGTTCTTC. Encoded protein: CAHGTGTYNEQFF.

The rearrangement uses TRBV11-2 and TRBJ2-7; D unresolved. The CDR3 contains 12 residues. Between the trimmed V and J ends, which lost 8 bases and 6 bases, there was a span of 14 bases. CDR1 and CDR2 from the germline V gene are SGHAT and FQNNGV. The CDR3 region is CASLKRWTEQYF. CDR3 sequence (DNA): TGTGCCAGCTTAAAGCGATGGACCGAGCAGTACTTC.

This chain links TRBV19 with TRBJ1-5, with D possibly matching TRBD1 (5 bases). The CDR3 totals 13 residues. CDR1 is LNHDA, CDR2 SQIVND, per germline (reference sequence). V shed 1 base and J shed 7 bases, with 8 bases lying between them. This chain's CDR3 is CASSIVGGQPQHF. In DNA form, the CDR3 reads TGTGCCAGTAGTATAGTGGGGGGACAGCCCCAGCATTTT.

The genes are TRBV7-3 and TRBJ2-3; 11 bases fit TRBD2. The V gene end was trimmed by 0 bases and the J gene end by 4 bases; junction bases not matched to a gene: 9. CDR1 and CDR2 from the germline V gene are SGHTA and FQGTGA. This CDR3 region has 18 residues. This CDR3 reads CASSLTSGGALGPDTQYF. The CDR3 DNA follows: TGTGCCAGCAGCTTAACTAGCGGGGGGGCCTTGGGTCCAGATACGCAGTATTTT.

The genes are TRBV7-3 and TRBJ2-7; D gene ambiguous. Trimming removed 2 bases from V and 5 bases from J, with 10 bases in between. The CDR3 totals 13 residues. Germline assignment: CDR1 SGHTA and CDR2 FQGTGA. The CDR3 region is CASSLDAPDEQYF. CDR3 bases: TGTGCCAGCAGCTTAGACGCCCCCGACGAGCAGTACTTC. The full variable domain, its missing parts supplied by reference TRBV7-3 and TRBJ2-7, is GAGVSQTPSNKVTEKGKYVELRCDPISGHTALYWYRQSLGQGPEFLIYFQGTGAADDSGLPNDRFFAVRPEGSVSTLKIQRTERGDSAVYLCASSLDAPDEQYFGPGTRLTVT.